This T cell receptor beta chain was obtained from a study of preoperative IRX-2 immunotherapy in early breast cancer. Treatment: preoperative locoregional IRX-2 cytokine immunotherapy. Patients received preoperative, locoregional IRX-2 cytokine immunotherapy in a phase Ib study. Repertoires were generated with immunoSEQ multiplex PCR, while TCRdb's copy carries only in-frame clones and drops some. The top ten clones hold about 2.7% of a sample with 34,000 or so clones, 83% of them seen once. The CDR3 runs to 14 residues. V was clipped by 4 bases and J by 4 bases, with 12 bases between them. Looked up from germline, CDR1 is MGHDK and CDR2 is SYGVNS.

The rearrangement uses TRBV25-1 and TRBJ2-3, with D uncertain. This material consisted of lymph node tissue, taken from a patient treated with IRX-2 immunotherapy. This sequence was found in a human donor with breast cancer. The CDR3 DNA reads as TGTGCCAGCAGTGCCCCGTCACATCCAGATACGCAGTATTTT. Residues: CASSAPSHPDTQYF.